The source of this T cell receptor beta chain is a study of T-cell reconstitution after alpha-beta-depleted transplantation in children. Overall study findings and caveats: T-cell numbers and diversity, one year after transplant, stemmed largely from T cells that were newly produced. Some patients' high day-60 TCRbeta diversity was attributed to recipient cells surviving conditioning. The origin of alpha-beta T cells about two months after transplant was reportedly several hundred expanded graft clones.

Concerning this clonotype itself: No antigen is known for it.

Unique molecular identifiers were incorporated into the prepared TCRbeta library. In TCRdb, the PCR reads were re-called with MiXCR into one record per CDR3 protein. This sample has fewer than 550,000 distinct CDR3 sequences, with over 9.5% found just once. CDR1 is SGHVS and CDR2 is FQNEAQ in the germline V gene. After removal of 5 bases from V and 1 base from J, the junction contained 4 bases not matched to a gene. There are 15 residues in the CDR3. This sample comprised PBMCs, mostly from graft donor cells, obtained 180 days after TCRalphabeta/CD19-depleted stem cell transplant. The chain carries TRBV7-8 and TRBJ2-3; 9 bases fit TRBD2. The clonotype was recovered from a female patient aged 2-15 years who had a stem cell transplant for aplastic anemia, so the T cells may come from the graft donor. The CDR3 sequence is CASSKTSGRTDTQYF. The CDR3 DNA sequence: TGTGCCAGCAGCAAGACTAGCGGCCGCACAGATACGCAGTATTTT.